The entry that follows covers one T cell receptor (beta chain) sequence. Its recognized antigen is unknown. No much larger clone exists at a distance of one base, and base qualities are not known. The germline V gene provides CDR1 SGDLS and CDR2 YYNGEE. The junction shows trimming of 4 bases on V and 5 bases on J, and the gene matches do not reach 7 bases of it. The CDR3, cysteine through phenylalanine, is 16 amino acids long. This entry keeps only the CDR3 DNA: 48 bases, framed from base 1. In total, fewer than 750 healthy bone marrow donors made up the cohort. At the time of sampling, all cohort members were nominally healthy, though unrecorded immune exposures were likely present. The donor was CMV seronegative and was included in the group of a few hundred seronegative cohort members. Each donor provided a peripheral blood sample, and peripheral blood mononuclear cells were used for TCR beta sequencing. The Qiagen DNeasy Blood Extraction Kit was used to extract genomic DNA from the blood cell samples.

These data belong to a study of cytomegalovirus exposure and HLA in healthy donors (dated by TCRdb to the late 2010s). With respect to the entire study: An earlier analysis of around 600 of the donors reported 250 to 300 Gb of sequence data and more than 90 million unique TCR beta sequences from about 200 million T cells. An early release covering roughly 580 HLA-typed donors comprised about 290 gigabases of sequencing data and some 79 million unique TCR sequences. The genetic ancestry cluster associated with self-reported Caucasian donors included 70% to 85% of the 398 genotyped donors. The aim of the study was to test whether cataloging public T cell receptors could identify signatures of past pathogen exposure. Using immunosequencing, the study profiled T cell repertoires from 640 or so subjects and related those repertoires to cytomegalovirus serostatus. Besides the first cohort of 550 to 750 subjects, a separate validation cohort made up of 120 or so different subjects was used. The study combined high-throughput TCR immunosequencing, statistical association of individual TCRs with disease status, and machine learning to predict cytomegalovirus infection status. A later analysis re-analyzed previously published TCR beta repertoires from hundreds of donors and added high-resolution HLA genotyping to study TCR occurrence patterns. The later analysis used no new phenotypic data to find candidate immune exposures, relying instead on TCR beta sequences and their occurrence across donors. An earlier analysis of fewer than 750 of the donors used high-throughput TCR beta sequencing to judge whether each TCR beta V gene segment behaved as functional or pseudogenic. Alongside the repertoire data, information on donor age, sex, ethnicity and CMV serostatus was compiled. A later genetic analysis used genome-wide SNP genotypes for about 60% of the roughly 700 donors, treating that subset as a discovery cohort. All discovery cohort repertoires had been generated using a single sequencing platform. Both class I and class II loci were covered by HLA typing, at four-digit resolution. The number of donors typed differed by locus, with about 629-640 for A, B, C, DRB1 and DQB1, around 500 for DQA1, approximately 570 for DPA1, and approximately 470 for DPB1. Roughly five DR-DQ haplotypes were handled as single units for association and clustering, since linkage in the cohort was strong. Among approximately 370 genotyped donors of the cohort, an average of about 220,000 unique TCR beta nucleotide sequences was sequenced per donor, of which 15% to 20% were non-productive.

Library preparation employed the immunoSEQ multiplex PCR assay. The multiplex PCR relied on a mix of 60 forward primers for TCR Vbeta segments and 13 reverse primers for TCR Jbeta segments. The CDR3 region of rearranged TCR beta genes was amplified from genomic DNA by a multiplex PCR assay. The Illumina HiSeq System was used to sequence the amplified TCR beta libraries as 87-base-pair reads. Per the source publication's procedure: A later analysis counted about 80 million unique TCR beta chains across the approximately 700 repertoires, and roughly 11 million of these chains were shared by at least two donors. Raw reads were error-corrected and collapsed into unique sequences with a nearest-neighbor algorithm that merged closely related sequences to remove PCR and sequencing errors. Alignment of CDR3 sequences to IMGT reference sequences was used to assign V, D and J gene segments. For a sequence to be retained, at least a six-nucleotide match to both a V gene segment and a J gene segment was required. A rearrangement was called productive if the CDR3 had no stop codons and remained in frame with V and J, and every other rearrangement was called non-productive. CDR3 was defined by IMGT convention, running from the second conserved V-encoded cysteine to the conserved J-encoded phenylalanine. The earlier analysis of about 570 of the donors excluded any sequence lacking an unambiguous match to a single V gene segment. An earlier analysis of a few hundred of the donors classified V segments as functional when productive rearrangements were above 56.7% and as segregating when the standard deviation between donors was above 5%. A statistical classification framework was built to diagnose cytomegalovirus status from the catalog of TCR beta chain sequences. V and J gene assignment, in a later analysis, came from comparing TCR nucleotide sequences with IMGT/GENE-DB human TR gene sequences. The TCRdist pipeline was used in a later analysis to assign CDR3 sequences and most-parsimonious VDJ recombination scenarios. In a later analysis, every TCR beta chain was defined by the combination of its CDR3 amino acid sequence and its V-gene family, and reads without a unique V-gene family were dropped. To address suspected cross-contamination and a sequencing artifact, a later analysis removed roughly 640 highly shared, low-generation-probability nucleotide sequences. In a later analysis, a clonal expansion index was calculated for each public chain from normalized within-repertoire ranks of inferred template counts. In a later analysis, generation probabilities were computed using a VDJ recombination model fitted to out-of-frame rearrangements, and the results were checked against IGoR. In a later analysis, hypergeometric tests were used to score TCR-TCR, TCR-HLA and TCR-CMV co-occurrence, with a repertoire-size bias correction applied to TCR pairs. False discovery rates were estimated in a later analysis by permuting HLA or CMV assignments 20 times. A later analysis grouped co-occurring TCRs with DBSCAN, adding TCRdist sequence similarity when clustering within HLA-allele-positive subsets. Co-occurrence clustering excluded repertoires with fewer than 30,000 or more than 120,000 public chains, plus five with anomalous nucleotide sharing. The table was pulled from immuneACCESS by TCRdb, which kept in-frame rearrangements only. Such tables lose some clones; where checked, under half of the loss comes from unresolved V genes, and the rest has no known cause. The V and J calls and clone size were taken over from that table, and D and trimming were inferred from the DNA. Present in this sample are around 140,000 clones, approximately 78% of which were seen just once. The ten largest clones add up to approximately 1.5% of the sample.

The paper as a whole reports these results and caveats: The authors suggested that the approach could potentially be generalized to other disease states and immunological phenotypes. This cohort had only TCR beta chains sequenced, and the lack of alpha or paired-chain data limited which features could be detected. Because counts were too low, about 18 rarely observed V segments, including chromosome 9 orphons, were left out of the earlier analysis of 500 to 750 of the donors. In a later analysis, several top co-occurrence clusters were reported to appear linked to parvovirus B19, influenza, CMV and Epstein-Barr virus. According to a later genetic analysis, donors in an Asian-associated ancestry cluster had fewer N-insertions in productive TCRs than the approximately 650-donor mean. Immune exposure information for the cohort was limited to CMV serostatus. A later analysis found that TCR association rates varied across HLA loci, with DRB1 alleles showing the most associated TCRs and HLA-C alleles the fewest. The study gave a list of over 150 TCR beta chains associated with cytomegalovirus. In vitro tests confirmed that a few of the cytomegalovirus-associated TCR beta chains recognize cytomegalovirus antigens. Broadly in line with IMGT annotations, most TCR beta V segments showed up in productive rearrangements about 87% or about 30% of the time in an earlier analysis of 587 of the donors. A cluster of highly shared sequence variants was judged likely to represent a technical artifact of the sequencing pipeline. In a later analysis, HLA-associated TCR beta chains were found to be more clonally expanded and to have lower generation probabilities than equally common non-associated chains. Most TCR sequences were observed very rarely across donors, whereas some public TCRs were present in many individuals. When HLA alleles, especially DR and DQ, strongly co-occurred, TCR associations were difficult to assign to individual alleles. A further reported finding was that TCR beta sequences accurately predicted the HLA-A and HLA-B alleles for most subjects in the first cohort. Correlated functional status among segregating V segments might be attributable to linkage disequilibrium, but an unknown experimental factor could not be ruled out. Specific HLA alleles were associated with over 15,000 TCR beta sequences at a false discovery rate of 0.05 in a later analysis. An association between a missense DCLRE1C variant and V-gene and J-gene trimming of TCR beta chains was found in a later genetic analysis and replicated in an independent cohort. The classifier was reported to diagnose cytomegalovirus status with high specificity and sensitivity in both the original and validation cohorts. The 87-base-pair reads could not distinguish some IMGT-functional V segments, including TRBV6-2 and TRBV6-3, so those segments were excluded. Presence/absence analyses assumed roughly uniform sequencing depth across donors, an assumption that may not hold. HLA typing was unavailable for some donors at each locus, so association tests used only the typed subset. A later analysis found that most CMV-associated TCR beta chains appeared HLA-restricted, with HLA associations seemingly driven largely by CMV exposure.

The chain couples TRBV9 to TRBJ2-5, with 14 bases in between that match TRBD2. This clonotype was obtained from a female donor in good health and CMV-seronegative. Sequencing used PBMCs. This receptor has the CDR3 CASSPQGLAGDETQYF. The bases read TGTGCCAGCAGCCCCCAGGGACTAGCGGGAGATGAGACCCAGTACTTC.